The 10 T cell receptor beta chains reported below all come from one sample, sequenced in a study of beta chain features in type 1 diabetes (dated by TCRdb to about 2018). Results the study describes overall, beyond this receptor: A moderate but significant shortening of TCRB CDR3 length was observed in type 1 diabetes patients in all four CD4+ subsets.

Their target antigens are unknown. Receptors were amplified or captured by the immunoSEQ multiplex PCR assay. The entire isolated RNA was reverse transcribed using the High Capacity cDNA Reverse Transcription Kit, and thus expressed TCRB transcripts were sequenced. The table was pulled from immuneACCESS by TCRdb, which kept in-frame rearrangements only. Such tables lose some clones; where checked, under half of the loss comes from unresolved V genes, and the rest has no known cause. The sample table contains 500,000 to 800,000 clones; only one count was recorded for around 12% of them. The top ten constitute more than 0.1% of the sample. Sequencing was performed on naive CD4+ T cells from blood. Taken with the paper, the label for cell subset or site translates to: true naive CD4+ T cells. The receptor set was obtained from a man aged 30 to 45 with type 1 diabetes.

This chain joins TRBV6-5 and TRBJ1-1, with a tentative D call TRBD1 (6 bases). The V gene lost 2 bases and the J gene lost 8 bases, with 6 bases spanning the gap. CDR3 length: 11 residues. Germline lookup yields CDR1 MNHEY and CDR2 SVGAGI. The CDR3: CASSYDREAFF. The CDR3, as DNA: TGTGCCAGCAGTTACGACAGGGAAGCTTTCTTT.

This rearrangement joins TRBV9 to TRBJ2-3; a possible D gene is TRBD2 (5 bases). CDR1 SGDLS and CDR2 YYNGEE come from the germline V gene. The CDR3 covers 16 residues. The germline V and J ends were trimmed by 3 bases and 0 bases, with 14 bases remaining between them. The CDR3, as DNA: TGTGCCAGCAGCGCCCCAGGCGGGTCTAGCACAGATACGCAGTATTTT. Translated, it gives CASSAPGGSSTDTQYF.

This chain connects TRBV6-1 to TRBJ2-1, with 11 bases that match TRBD2. The CDR3 loop spans 16 amino acids. The germline V gene encodes CDR1 MNHNS and CDR2 SASEGT. Losses at the gene ends were 0 bases for V and 5 bases for J; bases not matched to a gene: 3. CDR3 loop: CASSEAGTSGDNEQFF. The CDR3 DNA sequence: TGTGCCAGCAGTGAAGCGGGGACTAGCGGTGACAATGAGCAGTTCTTC.

In its sample, this clone was seen a few times. The CDR3 coding sequence is TGTGCCATCCGGGAGGGATCCCCCGGGGAGCTGTTTTTT. Translating gives CAIREGSPGELFF. This chain links TRBV10-3 with TRBJ2-2, with 8 nucleotides matching TRBD2. This CDR3 comprises 13 residues. J gave up 6 bases and V 8 bases, and 5 bases lay outside the gene matches. The V gene's germline CDR1 is ENHRY and CDR2 SYGVKD.

This sequence joins TRBV30 and TRBJ2-2, with D perhaps TRBD1 (5 bases). The germline V gene has CDR1 GTSNPN and CDR2 SVGIG (reference sequence). With 3 bases removed from V and 5 bases from J, the gap between germline ends came to 13 bases. This CDR3 contains 14 residues. The CDR3 region has the DNA TGTGCCTGGAGGGGGCAGGGCACGACCGGGGAGCTGTTTTTT. Its translation: CAWRGQGTTGELFF.

The chain is built from TRBV6-5 and TRBJ1-5; the D is unclear. This CDR3 is built from 15 residues. Germline CDR1 reads MNHEY; CDR2 reads SVGAGI. V lost 4 bases and J lost 2, with 12 bases in between. CDR3 in amino acids: CASSFSVLGNQPQHF. DNA of the CDR3: TGTGCCAGCAGTTTTTCCGTTTTGGGCAATCAGCCCCAGCATTTT.

The genes are TRBV10-3 and TRBJ1-1; maybe TRBD1 (6 bases). Germline V lookup: CDR1 ENHRY, CDR2 SYGVKD. The V end lost 7 bases, the J end lost 3 bases, and 12 bases lay between the germline ends. The CDR3 consists of 13 residues. This CDR3 reads CAINRDRDTEAFF. CDR3 DNA: TGTGCCATCAACAGGGACCGCGACACTGAAGCTTTCTTT.

This clone came up a few times. V and J are TRBV5-1 and TRBJ2-7, with D possibly TRBD1 on 5 matching bases. The CDR3 has 12 amino acids. The germline V gene encodes CDR1 SGHRS and CDR2 YFSETQ. V was trimmed by 1 base and J by 4 bases, leaving 6 bases between them. CDR3: CASSLRGYEQYF. CDR3 DNA sequence: TGCGCCAGCAGCTTGAGGGGATACGAGCAGTACTTC.

A few counts support this clone. The V call is TRBV23-1, the J call TRBJ2-7; tentatively, D is TRBD2 (5 bases). TRBV23-1 is an open reading frame, and its role is uncertain. The germline V and J ends were trimmed by 6 bases and 2 bases, with 14 bases remaining between them. The CDR3 extends over 14 amino acids. Here the CDR3 DNA reads TGCGCCAGCAGCCCCGCCCGGGGAGCCTACGAGCAGTACTTC. Translating it yields CASSPARGAYEQYF.

The J gene is TRBJ1-2, the V gene TRBV28; D gene ambiguous. The CDR3 has 11 residues. Germline loops: CDR1 MDHEN, CDR2 SYDVKM. V lost 6 bases and J lost 8, with 10 bases in between. CDR3 residues: CASSRTWGYTF. CDR3 nucleotides: TGTGCCAGCAGCCGCACCTGGGGCTACACCTTC.